This paragraph reports one T cell receptor (beta chain). Some clones are missing from TCRdb's copy, which holds only in-frame ones; the method was immunoSEQ multiplex PCR. In the table there are around 600,000 clones, approximately 95% of which are singletons. This sample is part of a study of shared clonotypes between healthy human individuals. CD8 cells classed as naive were CD45RO-negative and positively selected for CCR7, excluding terminally differentiated effector memory CD45RA+ cells. The receptor was isolated from a woman aged 25-40 years in good health. The sample consisted of naive CD8+ T cells sorted from blood.

The CDR3 reads CASSLGLAGDYTDTQYF. In nucleotides, the CDR3 is TGCGCCAGCAGCTTGGGTCTAGCGGGAGATTATACAGATACGCAGTATTTT. The genes are TRBV5-1 and TRBJ2-3, with 10 bases aligning to TRBD2. CDR1 and CDR2 from the germline V gene are SGHRS and YFSETQ. Unmatched junction bases numbered 7, after V lost 0 bases and J lost 3 bases. The CDR3 extends over 17 amino acids.